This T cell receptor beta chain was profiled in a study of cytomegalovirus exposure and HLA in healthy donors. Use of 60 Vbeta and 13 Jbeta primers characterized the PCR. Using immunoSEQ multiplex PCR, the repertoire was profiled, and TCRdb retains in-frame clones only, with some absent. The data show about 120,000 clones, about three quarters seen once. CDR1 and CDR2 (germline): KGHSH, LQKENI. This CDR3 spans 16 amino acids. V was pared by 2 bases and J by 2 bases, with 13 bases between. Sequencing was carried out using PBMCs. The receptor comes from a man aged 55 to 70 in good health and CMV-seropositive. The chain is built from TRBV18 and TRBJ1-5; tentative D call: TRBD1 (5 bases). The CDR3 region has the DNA TGTGCCAGCTCACCAGGGGTACGGGGGGGCAATCAGCCCCAGCATTTT. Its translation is CASSPGVRGGNQPQHF.